The 25 T cell receptor beta chains given below trace back to one sample, sequenced in a study of blood T cell repertoires in COVID-19. Repertoires were generated with immunoSEQ multiplex PCR, while TCRdb's copy carries only in-frame clones and drops some. The table lists hundreds of thousands of clones, around 90% of them singletons. Specimen: peripheral blood. Receptors were obtained from a woman younger than 35 who had recovered from COVID-19.

This sequence joins TRBV4-1 and TRBJ2-7, with D perhaps TRBD2 (6 bases). The V gene's germline CDR1 is MGHRA and CDR2 YSYEKL. Trimming removed 0 bases from V and 5 bases from J, with 14 bases in between. The CDR3 runs 15 residues. The CDR3 DNA reads TGCGCCAGCAGCCAAGAGTTCGGGAGCTGGAACGAGCAGTACGTC. Residues: CASSQEFGSWNEQYV.

The chain is built from TRBV19 and TRBJ1-6, with TRBD1 as a possible D gene (6 bases). Germline lookup yields CDR1 LNHDA and CDR2 SQIVND (reference sequence). The CDR3 extends over 16 amino acids. V shed 4 bases and J shed 0 bases, with 10 bases lying between them. CDR3 region: CASSTGASSYNSPLHF. For the CDR3, the DNA is TGTGCCAGTAGTACAGGGGCCAGCTCCTATAATTCACCCCTCCACTTT.

For this clone: Given a much more abundant clone one base away, this may be a read error. The chain combines TRBV7-9 with TRBJ2-6, with D perhaps matching TRBD1 (6 bases). This CDR3 contains 15 residues. V was shortened by 5 bases and J by 0 bases, with 8 bases between the two germline ends. Germline V CDR1 and CDR2: SEHNR, FQNEAQ (reference sequence). The CDR3 DNA reads TGTGCCAGCAGCCAGGACAGCTCTGGGGCCAACGTCCTGACTTTC. Its protein product is CASSQDSSGANVLTF.

The chain joins TRBV21-1 to TRBJ1-6. TRBV21-1 is assigned pseudogene status. This CDR3 has 18 amino acids. The CDR3 DNA sequence: TGTGCCAGCAGACGGACTGGCAGGAGGGTATCCTATAATTCACCCCTCCACTTT. Its protein product is CASRRTGRRVSYNSPLHF.

The chain employs TRBV15 and TRBJ2-6; 7 nucleotides align to TRBD2. J gave up 12 bases and V 5 bases, and 10 bases lay outside the gene matches. CDR1 LNHNV and CDR2 YYDKDF come from the germline V gene (reference sequence). This CDR3 has 14 residues. The CDR3 loop reads CATSPVRGVGVLTF. CDR3 nucleotides: TGTGCCACCAGCCCCGTTCGGGGGGTCGGCGTCCTGACTTTC.

J is TRBJ1-1 and V is TRBV30, with TRBD1 as a possible D gene (6 bases). This CDR3 contains 14 residues. Trimming shortened V by 0 bases and J by 5 bases, and 13 bases separated the two germline ends. The germline CDR1 and CDR2 sequences are GTSNPN and SVGIG (reference sequence). CDR3 amino acids: CAWSVSGGATEAFF. The CDR3 DNA reads as TGTGCCTGGAGTGTCAGTGGGGGCGCGACTGAAGCTTTCTTT.

The chain uses TRBV29-1 and TRBJ2-3, with TRBD2 matching 11 bases. The germline V gene encodes CDR1 SQVTM and CDR2 ANQGSEA. Trimming at V came to 7 bases and at J to 3 bases, leaving 12 bases not matched to a gene. The CDR3 consists of 16 residues. CDR3 DNA: TGCAGCGCGATCCCCCTACTAGCGGGAGTTACAGATACGCAGTATTTT. It is translated as CSAIPLLAGVTDTQYF.

The V call is TRBV14, the J call TRBJ1-2, with a possible D match to TRBD1 (5 bases). With 6 bases removed from V and 4 bases from J, the gap between germline ends came to 12 bases. Germline V gives CDR1 SGHDN, CDR2 FVKESK. This CDR3 contains 13 residues. For the CDR3, the DNA is TGTGCCAGCAGAAGGGGAATCTCCTATGGCTACACCTTC. This gives the protein CASRRGISYGYTF.

The chain combines TRBV3-1 (or the pseudogene TRBV3-2) with TRBJ2-5; D is possibly TRBD1 (7 bases). CDR3 size: 16 residues. Germline CDR1 and CDR2: LGHDT and YNNKEL (reference sequence). V gave up 4 bases and J gave up 5 bases, with 20 bases separating them. The CDR3 protein is CASSPALRGAWETQYF. The CDR3 DNA reads as TGTGCCAGCAGCCCTGCCCTCAGGGGGGCGTGGGAGACCCAGTACTTC.

The chain has TRBV19 and TRBJ1-6, with D maybe TRBD1 (6 bases). The germline V gene has CDR1 LNHDA and CDR2 SQIVND (reference sequence). The CDR3 length is 15 residues. The germline V and J ends were trimmed by 6 bases and 2 bases, with 11 bases remaining between them. The CDR3 reads CASRIQGAYNSPLHF. Here the CDR3 DNA reads TGTGCCAGTAGGATACAGGGCGCCTATAATTCACCCCTCCACTTT.

V and J are TRBV7-9 and TRBJ2-1, with 7 bases fitting TRBD2. With 5 bases clipped from V and 5 bases from J, the junction kept 9 bases outside the gene matches. Germline CDR1 and CDR2: SEHNR and FQNEAQ (reference sequence). The CDR3 consists of 15 residues. CDR3 nucleotide sequence: TGTGCCAGCAGCCTCCCCGTGGGGACTAACAATGAGCAGTTCTTC. Translated, it gives CASSLPVGTNNEQFF. Looking up the rest from reference TRBV7-9 and TRBJ2-1 gives the full variable domain: DTGVSQNPRHKITKRGQNVTFRCDPISEHNRLYWYRQTLGQGPEFLTYFQNEAQLEKSRLLSDRFSAERPKGSFSTLEIQRTEQGDSAMYLCASSLPVGTNNEQFFGPGTRLTVL.

This chain connects TRBV4-3 to TRBJ2-1; 7 bases line up with TRBD2. Trimming cost V 0 bases and J 7 bases; bases outside gene matches: 12. CDR1 is LGHNA and CDR2 is YSLEER in the germline V gene. There are 17 residues in the CDR3. This CDR3 reads CASSQDAQREIGNEQFF. CDR3 coding DNA: TGCGCCAGCAGCCAAGATGCCCAGCGGGAAATTGGTAATGAGCAGTTCTTC.

The chain links TRBV6-6 to TRBJ2-7, with 8 bases aligning to TRBD1. CDR1 is MNHNY and CDR2 is SVGAGI in the germline V gene (reference sequence). Unmatched junction bases numbered 10, after V lost 8 bases and J lost 10 bases. This CDR3 comprises 12 residues. The CDR3 protein is CASWDRQGIQYV. CDR3 in DNA: TGTGCCAGCTGGGACAGGCAAGGTATCCAGTACGTC.

The V gene is TRBV5-6, the J gene TRBJ1-6; D not resolved. V was trimmed by 5 bases and J by 10 bases, leaving 16 bases between them. Looked up from germline, CDR1 is SGHDT and CDR2 is YYEEEE. The CDR3 totals 14 residues. CDR3 nucleotide sequence: TGTGCCAGCAGTTCCCCGGCCAACGGGTCACCCCTCCACTTT. Its translation: CASSSPANGSPLHF.

The V call is TRBV27, the J call TRBJ1-2, with 7 bases fitting TRBD1. CDR3 length: 13 residues. CDR1 MNHEY and CDR2 SMNVEV come from the germline V gene (reference sequence). V lost 4 bases and J lost 8; bases outside the gene matches: 7. CDR3 coding DNA: TGTGCCAGCAGTTCCGCGGACAGGTACGGCTACACCTTC. Translating it yields CASSSADRYGYTF.

V gene TRBV2 combines with J gene TRBJ2-6; D unclear. Trimming took 6 bases from V and 0 from J, leaving 12 bases between them. CDR1 and CDR2 from the germline V gene are SNHLY and FYNNEI. The CDR3 consists of 16 residues. The DNA for the CDR3 is TGTGCCAGCAGCCATCCAGGATTCTCTGGGGCCAACGTCCTGACTTTC. Translation: CASSHPGFSGANVLTF.

The J gene is TRBJ2-3, the V gene TRBV5-4, with D possibly TRBD2 on 7 matching bases. The germline V gene encodes CDR1 SGHNT and CDR2 YYREEE (reference sequence). Trimming pared 5 bases from V and 5 bases from J, leaving 21 bases between. The CDR3 is 16 residues long. The CDR3 protein is CASSLDVGGRGDTQYF. CDR3 DNA: TGTGCCAGCAGTCTCGACGTGGGGGGGCGTGGAGATACGCAGTATTTT. The full variable domain, its missing parts supplied by reference TRBV5-4 and TRBJ2-3, is ETGVTQSPTHLIKTRGQQVTLRCSSQSGHNTVSWYQQALGQGPQFIFQYYREEENGRGNFPPRFSGLQFPNYSSELNVNALELDDSALYLCASSLDVGGRGDTQYFGPGTRLTVL.

The chain uses TRBV18 and TRBJ2-1, with D possibly being TRBD2 (6 bases). This CDR3 comprises 13 residues. V was clipped by 2 bases and J by 8 bases, with 10 bases between them. Germline CDR1 is KGHSH and CDR2 is LQKENI. The CDR3 loop reads CASSPTSLDEQFF. For the CDR3, the DNA is TGTGCCAGCTCACCAACTAGCCTCGATGAGCAGTTCTTC. Using reference TRBV18 and TRBJ2-1 for the parts outside the CDR3, the full variable domain is NAGVMQNPRHLVRRRGQEARLRCSPMKGHSHVYWYRQLPEEGLKFMVYLQKENIIDESGMPKERFSAEFPKEGPSILRIQQVVRGDSAAYFCASSPTSLDEQFFGPGTRLTVL.

The rearrangement joins TRBV2 to TRBJ2-1; 10 bases line up with TRBD1. Looked up from germline, CDR1 is SNHLY and CDR2 is FYNNEI. CDR3 length equals 15 residues. V shed 3 bases, J shed 2 bases, and the junction held 1 base outside the gene matches. The CDR3 spells CASSEGQGTYNEQFF. The DNA of the CDR3 is TGTGCCAGCAGTGAGGGACAGGGGACCTACAATGAGCAGTTCTTC.

The V call is TRBV28, the J call TRBJ1-2; 8 nucleotides align to TRBD1. Germline trimming cut 2 bases from V and 0 bases from J; bases unmatched to any gene: 2. Germline assignment: CDR1 MDHEN and CDR2 SYDVKM. The CDR3 has 15 residues. CDR3 residues: CASSLHRGTNYGYTF. CDR3 in DNA: TGTGCCAGCAGTTTACACAGGGGGACTAACTATGGCTACACCTTC.

The chain employs TRBV29-1 and TRBJ2-7; D is ambiguous. The CDR3 is 14 residues long. Germline V gene sequence: CDR1 SQVTM, CDR2 ANQGSEA. Trimming pared 8 bases from V and 7 bases from J, leaving 24 bases between. This chain's CDR3 is CSPTGDLKVREQYV. The CDR3 coding sequence is TGCAGCCCGACGGGTGACCTAAAGGTTCGGGAGCAGTACGTC.

The chain uses TRBV5-1 and TRBJ2-2; D perhaps matches TRBD2 (6 bases). V was cut by 0 bases and J by 7 bases, with 7 bases left in between. The length of the CDR3 is 13 residues. The germline V gene encodes CDR1 SGHRS and CDR2 YFSETQ. CDR3 bases: TGCGCCAGCAGCTTGGAGGGAGGCGGGGAGCTGTTTTTT. Encoded protein: CASSLEGGGELFF.

The chain joins TRBV19 to TRBJ1-5; 7 bases agree with TRBD1. The trim removed 7 bases at V and 3 bases at J, leaving 15 bases unmatched. Germline CDR1 is LNHDA and CDR2 is SQIVND (reference sequence). The CDR3 has 17 residues. The CDR3 spells CASTPFAQGQLNQPQHF. In DNA form, the CDR3 reads TGTGCCAGTACCCCATTCGCACAGGGACAGCTCAATCAGCCCCAGCATTTT. The full variable domain, rest sourced from reference TRBV19 and TRBJ1-5, is DGGITQSPKYLFRKEGQNVTLSCEQNLNHDAMYWYRQDPGQGLRLIYYSQIVNDFQKGDIAEGYSVSREKKESFPLTVTSAQKNPTAFYLCASTPFAQGQLNQPQHFGDGTRLSIL.

J is TRBJ2-3 and V is TRBV4-1; weak D call: TRBD2 (5 bases). V lost 4 bases and J 2 bases, leaving 10 bases between the germline ends. Germline V gives CDR1 MGHRA, CDR2 YSYEKL. The CDR3 contains 14 residues. The CDR3 sequence is CASSRTDFTDTQYF. DNA of the CDR3: TGCGCCAGCAGCCGGACTGATTTCACAGATACGCAGTATTTT.

The rearrangement links TRBV10-2 to TRBJ2-7; tentative D call: TRBD2 (6 bases). V lost 8 bases and J 1 base, leaving 18 bases between the germline ends. The CDR3 contains 15 residues. Germline CDR1 WSHSY, CDR2 SAAADI. CDR3 sequence (DNA): TGCGCCAGCTACGGGAGCCGACGGGCGTCCTACGAGCAGTACGTC. Protein sequence: CASYGSRRASYEQYV.